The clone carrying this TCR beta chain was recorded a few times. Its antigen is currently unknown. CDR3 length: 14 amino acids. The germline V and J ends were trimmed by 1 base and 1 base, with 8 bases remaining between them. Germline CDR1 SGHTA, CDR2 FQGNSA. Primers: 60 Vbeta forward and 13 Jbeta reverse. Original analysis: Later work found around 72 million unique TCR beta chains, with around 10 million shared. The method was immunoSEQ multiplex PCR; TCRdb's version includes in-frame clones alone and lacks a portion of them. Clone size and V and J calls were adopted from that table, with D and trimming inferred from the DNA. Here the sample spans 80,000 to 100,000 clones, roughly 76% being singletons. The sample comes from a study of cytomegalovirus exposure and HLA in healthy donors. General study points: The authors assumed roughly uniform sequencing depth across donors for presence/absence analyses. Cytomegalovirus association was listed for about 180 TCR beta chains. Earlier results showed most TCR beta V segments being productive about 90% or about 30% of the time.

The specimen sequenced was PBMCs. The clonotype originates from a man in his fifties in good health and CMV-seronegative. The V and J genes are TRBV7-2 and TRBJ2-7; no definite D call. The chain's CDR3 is CASSLGTASYEQYF. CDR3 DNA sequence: TGTGCCAGCAGCTTAGGTACAGCTTCCTACGAGCAGTACTTC. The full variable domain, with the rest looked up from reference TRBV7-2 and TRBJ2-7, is GAGVSQSPSNKVTEKGKDVELRCDPISGHTALYWYRQSLGQGLEFLIYFQGNSAPDKSGLPSDRFSAERTGGSVSTLTIQRTQQEDSAVYLCASSLGTASYEQYFGPGTRLTVT.